These T cell receptor beta chains were read from a single sample in a study of blood T cell repertoires in COVID-19. Profiling relied on immunoSEQ multiplex PCR, and the TCRdb table lists in-frame clones only, not all of them. Counted here are around 170,000 clones, roughly four fifths occurring once; the ten biggest clones make up around an eighth. Sequencing input: peripheral blood. The receptors stem from a man aged 25 to 40 with active or convalescent COVID-19. CDR3s include the opening cysteine and the closing phenylalanine or tryptophan. A D gene is named only where the DNA matches it firmly. For some rows the clone size is stated as once, few or many, or as a class when expanded; others skip it.

J gene: TRBJ2-7
V gene: TRBV9
D gene: -
clone size: -
CDR3 protein: CASSVALSSYEQYF
CDR3 DNA: TGTGCCAGCAGCGTAGCCCTCTCTTCCTACGAGCAGTACTTC

J gene: TRBJ2-2
V gene: TRBV19
D gene: TRBD1
clone size: -
CDR3 protein: CASSTRQGSGELFF
CDR3 DNA: TGTGCCAGTAGTACCCGACAGGGATCCGGGGAGCTGTTTTTT

J gene: TRBJ2-3
V gene: TRBV10-3
D gene: -
clone size: -
CDR3 protein: CAISDGGLDTQYF
CDR3 DNA: TGTGCCATCAGTGACGGGGGATTAGATACGCAGTATTTT

J gene: TRBJ1-4
V gene: TRBV25-1
D gene: TRBD1
clone size: -
CDR3 protein: CATSIGGSGEKLFF
CDR3 DNA: TGTGCCACGTCAATAGGGGGCTCGGGTGAAAAACTGTTTTTT

J gene: TRBJ1-2
V gene: TRBV11-3
D gene: -
clone size: -
CDR3 protein: CASRGDTVRGYTF
CDR3 DNA: TGTGCCAGCAGGGGGGACACGGTGAGAGGCTACACCTTC

J gene: TRBJ2-1
V gene: TRBV3-1/TRBV3-2
D gene: -
clone size: few
CDR3 protein: CASSQYDRYNEQFF
CDR3 DNA: TGTGCCAGCAGCCAATACGACAGGTACAATGAGCAGTTCTTC

J gene: TRBJ1-6
V gene: TRBV5-4
D gene: TRBD1
clone size: -
CDR3 protein: CASSLGQGGRQGDSPLHF
CDR3 DNA: TGTGCCAGCAGCTTGGGACAGGGTGGGAGGCAGGGTGATTCACCCCTCCACTTT

J gene: TRBJ1-1
V gene: TRBV28
D gene: -
clone size: -
CDR3 protein: CASSVRGTEAFF
CDR3 DNA: TGTGCCAGCAGCGTTAGGGGCACTGAAGCTTTCTTT

J gene: TRBJ1-2
V gene: TRBV29-1
D gene: TRBD1
clone size: -
CDR3 protein: CSADREEGGYTF
CDR3 DNA: TGCAGCGCCGACAGGGAGGAGGGAGGCTACACCTTC

J gene: TRBJ2-3
V gene: TRBV2
D gene: -
clone size: -
CDR3 protein: CAVRRDEIPDTQYF
CDR3 DNA: TGTGCTGTAAGGCGGGACGAAATCCCAGATACGCAGTATTTT

J gene: TRBJ2-1
V gene: TRBV7-9
D gene: TRBD2
clone size: -
CDR3 protein: CASSLDLSGRGKYNEQFF
CDR3 DNA: TGTGCCAGCAGCTTAGATCTTAGCGGGAGAGGTAAATACAATGAGCAGTTCTTC

J gene: TRBJ2-5
V gene: TRBV30
D gene: TRBD1
clone size: -
CDR3 protein: CASWGQEETQYF
CDR3 DNA: TGTGCCTCCTGGGGACAGGAAGAGACCCAGTACTTC

J gene: TRBJ2-1
V gene: TRBV27
D gene: TRBD1
clone size: -
CDR3 protein: CASSSLTGGWNEQFF
CDR3 DNA: TGTGCCAGCAGTTCCTTGACAGGGGGCTGGAATGAGCAGTTCTTC

J gene: TRBJ1-5
V gene: TRBV4-1
D gene: -
clone size: -
CDR3 protein: CASSQEPPREYSNQPQHF
CDR3 DNA: TGCGCCAGCAGCCAAGAACCCCCAAGGGAGTATAGCAATCAGCCCCAGCATTTT

J gene: TRBJ1-2
V gene: TRBV19
D gene: -
clone size: -
CDR3 protein: CASAWAPPYGYTF
CDR3 DNA: TGTGCCAGTGCATGGGCCCCTCCCTATGGCTACACCTTC

J gene: TRBJ2-2
V gene: TRBV12-5
D gene: TRBD1
clone size: -
CDR3 protein: CASGQGAPGTGELFF
CDR3 DNA: TGTGCTAGTGGGCAGGGGGCGCCGGGCACCGGGGAGCTGTTTTTT